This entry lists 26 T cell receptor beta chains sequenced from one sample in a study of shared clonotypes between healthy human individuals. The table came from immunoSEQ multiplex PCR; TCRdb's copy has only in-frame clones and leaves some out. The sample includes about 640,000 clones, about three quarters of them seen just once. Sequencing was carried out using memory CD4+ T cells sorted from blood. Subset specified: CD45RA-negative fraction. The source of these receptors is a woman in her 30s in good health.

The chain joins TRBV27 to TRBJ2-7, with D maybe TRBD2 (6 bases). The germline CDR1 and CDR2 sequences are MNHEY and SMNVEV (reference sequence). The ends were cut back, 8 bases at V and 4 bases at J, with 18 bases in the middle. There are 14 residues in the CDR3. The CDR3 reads CASRRESPPYEQYF. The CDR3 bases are TGTGCCAGCCGCCGGGAGTCCCCACCATACGAGCAGTACTTC.

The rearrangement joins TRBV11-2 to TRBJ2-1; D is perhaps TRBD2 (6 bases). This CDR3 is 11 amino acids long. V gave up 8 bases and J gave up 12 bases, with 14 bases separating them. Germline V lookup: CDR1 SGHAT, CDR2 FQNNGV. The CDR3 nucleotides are TGTGCCAGCGGAACGGGACTGTGGCAGTTCTTC. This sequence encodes CASGTGLWQFF.

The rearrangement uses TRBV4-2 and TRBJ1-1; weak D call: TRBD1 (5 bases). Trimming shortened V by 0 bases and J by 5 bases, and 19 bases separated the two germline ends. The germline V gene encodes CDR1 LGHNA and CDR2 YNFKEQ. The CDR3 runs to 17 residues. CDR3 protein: CASSQDAGRWGGTEAFF. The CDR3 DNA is TGTGCCAGCAGCCAAGACGCAGGGAGGTGGGGAGGAACTGAAGCTTTCTTT.

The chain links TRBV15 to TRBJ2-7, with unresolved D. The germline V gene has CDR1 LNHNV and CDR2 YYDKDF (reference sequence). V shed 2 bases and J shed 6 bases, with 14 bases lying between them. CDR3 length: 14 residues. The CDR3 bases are TGTGCCACCAGCAGACCCGCTGGCCTCCGCGAGCAGTACTTC. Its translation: CATSRPAGLREQYF.

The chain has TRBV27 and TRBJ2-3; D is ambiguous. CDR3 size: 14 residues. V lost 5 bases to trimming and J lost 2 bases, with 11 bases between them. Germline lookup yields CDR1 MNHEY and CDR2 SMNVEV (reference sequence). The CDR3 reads CASSPQALTDTQYF. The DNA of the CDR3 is TGTGCCAGCAGTCCGCAAGCCCTCACAGATACGCAGTATTTT.

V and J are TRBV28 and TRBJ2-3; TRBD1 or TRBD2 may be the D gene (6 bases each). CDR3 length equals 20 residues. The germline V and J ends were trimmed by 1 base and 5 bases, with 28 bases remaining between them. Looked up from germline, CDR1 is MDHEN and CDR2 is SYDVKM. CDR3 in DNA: TGTGCCAGCAGTTTATATCGGCGGGGTCGACAGGAACCGGCGGTAGATACGCAGTATTTT. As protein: CASSLYRRGRQEPAVDTQYF.

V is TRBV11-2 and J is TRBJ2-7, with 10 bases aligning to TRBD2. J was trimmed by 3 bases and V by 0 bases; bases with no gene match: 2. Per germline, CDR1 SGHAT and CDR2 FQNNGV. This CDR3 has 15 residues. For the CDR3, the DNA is TGTGCCAGCAGCTTAGATGCTAGCGGGAGCTACGAGCAGTACTTC. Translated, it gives CASSLDASGSYEQYF.

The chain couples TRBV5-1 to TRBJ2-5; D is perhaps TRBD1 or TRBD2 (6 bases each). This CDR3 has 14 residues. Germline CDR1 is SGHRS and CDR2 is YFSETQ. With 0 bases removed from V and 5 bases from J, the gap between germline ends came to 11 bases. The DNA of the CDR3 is TGCGCCAGCAGCTTGGACAGGGCGGGGGAGACCCAGTACTTC. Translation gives CASSLDRAGETQYF.

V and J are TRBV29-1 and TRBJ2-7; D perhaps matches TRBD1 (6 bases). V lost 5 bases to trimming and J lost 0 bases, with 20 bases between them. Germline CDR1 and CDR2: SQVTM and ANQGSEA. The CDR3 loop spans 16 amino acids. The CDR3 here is CSVSPGTSPGSYEQYF. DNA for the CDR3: TGCAGCGTTTCCCCCGGGACATCACCTGGCTCCTACGAGCAGTACTTC.

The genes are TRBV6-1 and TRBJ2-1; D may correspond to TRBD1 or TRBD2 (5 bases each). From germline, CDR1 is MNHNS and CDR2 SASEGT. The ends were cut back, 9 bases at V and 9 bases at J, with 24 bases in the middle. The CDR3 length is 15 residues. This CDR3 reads CASSRGSQSGSEQFF. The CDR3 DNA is TGTGCCAGTTCGAGGGGAAGCCAAAGTGGGTCTGAGCAGTTCTTC.

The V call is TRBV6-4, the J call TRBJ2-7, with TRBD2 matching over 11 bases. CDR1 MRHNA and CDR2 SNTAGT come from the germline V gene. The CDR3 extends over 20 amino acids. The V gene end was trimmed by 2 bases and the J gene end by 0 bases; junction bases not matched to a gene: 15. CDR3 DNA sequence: TGTGCCAGCAGTGACCACTCCTTTAGCGGGAGGGCCTGTTCCTCCTACGAGCAGTACTTC. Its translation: CASSDHSFSGRACSSYEQYF.

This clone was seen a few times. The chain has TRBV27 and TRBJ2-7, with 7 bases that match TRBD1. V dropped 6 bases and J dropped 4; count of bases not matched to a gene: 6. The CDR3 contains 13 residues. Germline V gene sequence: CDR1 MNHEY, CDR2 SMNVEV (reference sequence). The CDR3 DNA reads TGTGCCAGCAGAAGGCAGGGGGAATACGAGCAGTACTTC. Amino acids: CASRRQGEYEQYF.

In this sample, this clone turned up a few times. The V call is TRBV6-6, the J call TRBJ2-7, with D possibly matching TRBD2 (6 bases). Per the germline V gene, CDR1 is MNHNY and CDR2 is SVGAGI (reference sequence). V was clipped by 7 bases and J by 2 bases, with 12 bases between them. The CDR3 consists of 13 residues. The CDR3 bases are TGTGCCAGCACCAAGGGACTTGCCTACGAGCAGTACTTC. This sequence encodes CASTKGLAYEQYF.

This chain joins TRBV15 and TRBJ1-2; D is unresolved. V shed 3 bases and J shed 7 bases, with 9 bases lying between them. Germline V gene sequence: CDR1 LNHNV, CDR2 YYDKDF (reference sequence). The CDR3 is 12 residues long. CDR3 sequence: CATSRAGGGYTF. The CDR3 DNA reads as TGTGCCACCAGCAGGGCAGGTGGTGGCTACACCTTC.

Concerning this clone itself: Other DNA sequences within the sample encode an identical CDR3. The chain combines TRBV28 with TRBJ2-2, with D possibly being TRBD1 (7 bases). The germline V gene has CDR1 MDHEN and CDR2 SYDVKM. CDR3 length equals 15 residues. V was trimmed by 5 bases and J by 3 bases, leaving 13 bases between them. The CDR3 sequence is CASSPGGRDTGELFF. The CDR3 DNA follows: TGTGCCAGCAGTCCAGGGGGGCGGGACACCGGGGAGCTGTTTTTT.

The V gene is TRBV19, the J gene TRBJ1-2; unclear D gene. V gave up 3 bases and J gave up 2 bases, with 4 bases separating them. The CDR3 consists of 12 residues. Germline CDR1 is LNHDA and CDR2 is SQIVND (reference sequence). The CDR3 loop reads CASSMRNYGYTF. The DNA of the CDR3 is TGTGCCAGTAGTATGCGGAACTATGGCTACACCTTC.

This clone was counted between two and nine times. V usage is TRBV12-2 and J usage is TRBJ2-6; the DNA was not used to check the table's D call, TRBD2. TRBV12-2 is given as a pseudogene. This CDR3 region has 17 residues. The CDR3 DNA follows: TGTGCAAGTCGCTTAGGGCTAGCGGGAGCTGGGGCCAACGTCCTGACTTTC. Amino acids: CASRLGLAGAGANVLTF.

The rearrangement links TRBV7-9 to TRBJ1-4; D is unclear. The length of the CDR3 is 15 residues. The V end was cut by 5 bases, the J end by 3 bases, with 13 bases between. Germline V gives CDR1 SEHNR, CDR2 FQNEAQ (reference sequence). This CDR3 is CASSLMTNPNEKLFF. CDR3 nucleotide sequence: TGTGCCAGCAGCCTCATGACAAACCCTAATGAAAAACTGTTTTTT.

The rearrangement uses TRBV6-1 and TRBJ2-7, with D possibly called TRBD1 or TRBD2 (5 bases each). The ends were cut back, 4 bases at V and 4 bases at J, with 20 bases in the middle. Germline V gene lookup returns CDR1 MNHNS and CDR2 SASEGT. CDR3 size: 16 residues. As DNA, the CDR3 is TGTGCCAGCAGTGGAAAAAACTCGGGACCACCTTACGAGCAGTACTTC. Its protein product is CASSGKNSGPPYEQYF.

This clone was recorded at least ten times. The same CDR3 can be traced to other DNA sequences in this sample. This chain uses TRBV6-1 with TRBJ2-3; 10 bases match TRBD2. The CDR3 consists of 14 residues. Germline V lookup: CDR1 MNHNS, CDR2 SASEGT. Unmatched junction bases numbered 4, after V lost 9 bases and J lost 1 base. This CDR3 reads CASGGLAGTDTQYF. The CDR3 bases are TGTGCCAGTGGAGGACTAGCGGGCACAGATACGCAGTATTTT.

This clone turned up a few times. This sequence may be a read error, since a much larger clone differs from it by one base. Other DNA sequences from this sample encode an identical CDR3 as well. The CDR3 here is CASSLASGRAYEQYF. For the CDR3, the DNA is TGTGCCAGCAGCTTGGCTAGCGGGAGGGCCTACGAGCAGTACTTC. The chain carries TRBV5-6 and TRBJ2-7; 12 bases line up with TRBD2. V trimming: 0 bases; J trimming: 2 bases; junction bases outside the gene matches: 0. The V gene's germline CDR1 is SGHDT and CDR2 YYEEEE. CDR3 length: 15 amino acids.

CDR3: CSGRGQGVNEQYF. In nucleotides, the CDR3 is TGCAGCGGACGGGGACAGGGTGTCAACGAGCAGTACTTC. The genes are TRBV29-1 and TRBJ2-7, with 9 bases that match TRBD1. The V segment lost 7 bases and the J segment 5 bases; nucleotides outside the gene matches: 9. This CDR3 is 13 amino acids long. From germline, CDR1 is SQVTM and CDR2 ANQGSEA.

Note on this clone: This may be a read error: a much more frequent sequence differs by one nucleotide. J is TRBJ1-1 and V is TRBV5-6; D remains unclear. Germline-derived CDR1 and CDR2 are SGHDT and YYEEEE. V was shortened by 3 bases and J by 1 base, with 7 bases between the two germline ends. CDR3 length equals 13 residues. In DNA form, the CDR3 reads TGTGCCAGCAGCTCAAACAGGAACACTGAAGCTTTCTTT. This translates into CASSSNRNTEAFF.

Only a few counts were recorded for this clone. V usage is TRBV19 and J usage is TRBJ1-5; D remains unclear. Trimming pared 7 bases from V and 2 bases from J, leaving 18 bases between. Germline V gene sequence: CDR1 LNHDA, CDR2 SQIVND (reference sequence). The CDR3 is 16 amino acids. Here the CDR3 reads CASKVAPGKRNQPQHF. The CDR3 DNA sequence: TGTGCCAGTAAGGTCGCCCCCGGGAAGCGCAATCAGCCCCAGCATTTT.

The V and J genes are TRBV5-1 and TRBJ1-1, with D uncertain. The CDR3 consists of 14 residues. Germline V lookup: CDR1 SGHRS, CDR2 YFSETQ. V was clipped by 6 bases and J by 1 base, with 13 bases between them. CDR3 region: CASKFLRSNTEAFF. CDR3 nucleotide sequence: TGCGCCAGCAAATTTTTACGGTCGAACACTGAAGCTTTCTTT.

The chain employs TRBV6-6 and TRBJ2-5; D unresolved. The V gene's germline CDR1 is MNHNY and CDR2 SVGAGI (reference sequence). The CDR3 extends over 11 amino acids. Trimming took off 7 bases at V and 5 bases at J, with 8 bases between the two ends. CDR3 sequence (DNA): TGTGCCAGCAAGAGTGATGAGACCCAGTACTTC. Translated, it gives CASKSDETQYF.